The text below deals with one T cell receptor beta chain. The data originate from a study of CD8 T cells in Susac syndrome. Study in general: When blood was drawn, patients with Susac syndrome were on intravenous immunoglobulin alone, on corticosteroids, or therapy-naive.

A quantity of about 0.5 to 1 ug RNA underwent reverse transcription using random hexamers. Amplification of TCR beta CDR3 across 54 Vbeta and 13 Jbeta was performed with immunoSEQ multiplex PCR. TCRdb reprocessed the immunoSEQ multiplex PCR reads with MiXCR, giving one entry per CDR3 protein. In the table there are under 110,000 distinct CDR3 sequences, approximately 93% of which are singletons. The CDR3 consists of 13 residues. Germline V gene data show CDR1 as LGHDT and CDR2 as YNNKEL (reference sequence). Trimming stripped 6 bases from V and 5 bases from J, with 13 bases between. Susac syndrome patients met recently defined diagnostic criteria for definite or probable disease. Bulk CD8+ and CD4+ cells came from magnetic negative isolation; CD8+ TEMRA by FACS.

This clonotype was obtained from a human donor with Susac syndrome. Material: CD8+ T cells from PBMCs. The chain employs TRBV3-1 and TRBJ1-1, with no clear D. The chain's CDR3 is CASRTAESTEAFF. CDR3 DNA sequence: TGTGCCAGCAGGACGGCAGAGTCGACTGAAGCTTTCTTT.